This T cell receptor beta chain was recovered during a study of OX40 agonist ivuxolimab in advanced cancers. Overall study context: Each patient was given ivuxolimab into a vein every 2 weeks, at 0.01 to 10 mg/kg.

The data were produced by immunoSEQ multiplex PCR, yet TCRdb's version contains in-frame clones alone and is incomplete. Among 80,000 to 95,000 clones listed, approximately 88% were seen once. Trimming pared 0 bases from V and 2 bases from J, leaving 15 bases between. The CDR3 consists of 17 residues. CDR1 is SGDLS and CDR2 is YYNGEE in the germline V gene. Blood was sampled at baseline, cycle 4 day 1, and cycle 7 day 1. This clone appeared a single time. Its antigen is still unknown. General observations from the study: The CD4+ and CD8+ T cells in the blood had expanded clonally by week 6 at 0.1 to 3.0 mg/kg.

The chain carries TRBV9 and TRBJ1-3; tentatively, D is TRBD1 (5 bases). The sample was CD4+ or CD8+ T cells sorted from blood, taken in a trial of the OX40 agonist ivuxolimab. This receptor was obtained from an adult with an advanced solid tumor such as melanoma, head and neck, liver or kidney cancer. Written as DNA, the CDR3 is TGTGCCAGCAGCGTAGCTACTATAGGGGTTCCTGGAAACACCATATATTTT. It specifies CASSVATIGVPGNTIYF.